These T cell receptor beta chains were read from a single sample in a study of cytomegalovirus exposure and HLA in healthy donors. Method: immunoSEQ multiplex PCR; TCRdb's copy keeps in-frame clones and lacks some. The sample consists of 150,000 to 200,000 clones, 80% to 85% of them appearing once. Sequencing used PBMCs. The receptors were gathered from a woman between 18 and 30 years old in good health and CMV-seronegative. Each CDR3 is given with its conserved first and last residue. A D gene is named only where the DNA matches it firmly. Expanded clones get a size class; other rows say once, few or many, or leave the size out.

d_call	v_call	j_call	clone_size	cdr3_nt	cdr3_aa
NA	TRBV29-1	TRBJ1-2	NA	TGCAGCGTGAGGGAGCAGAACTATGGCTACACCTTC	CSVREQNYGYTF
TRBD2	TRBV4-3	TRBJ2-1	NA	TGCGCCAGCAGCCAAGATGGCCAGCGGGAGGGTGAGCAGTTCTTC	CASSQDGQREGEQFF
NA	TRBV19	TRBJ2-2	NA	TGTGCCAGTAGTATTGACTCCTCGAACACCGGGGAGCTGTTTTTT	CASSIDSSNTGELFF
NA	TRBV30	TRBJ1-1	NA	TGTGCCTGGGACCGGACAATTGAAGCTTTCTTT	CAWDRTIEAFF
NA	TRBV27	TRBJ1-5	NA	TGTGCCAGCAGTTTGTGGCAGGGGTGGGATCAGCCCCAGCATTTT	CASSLWQGWDQPQHF
NA	TRBV4-1	TRBJ2-7	NA	TGCGCCAGCAGCCAAGTTGACATTGACCCCTCCTACGAGCAGTACTTC	CASSQVDIDPSYEQYF
TRBD2	TRBV7-2	TRBJ2-3	NA	TGTGCCAGCAGCTTACGTAGCGGGGGCACAGATACGCAGTATTTT	CASSLRSGGTDTQYF
NA	TRBV6-5	TRBJ1-2	NA	TGTGCCAGCAGTTACGAGGCAGGGAACTATGGCTACACCTTC	CASSYEAGNYGYTF
NA	TRBV4-1	TRBJ2-7	NA	TGCGCCAGCAGCCAAGATTTCATGTACGAGCAGTACTTC	CASSQDFMYEQYF
TRBD2	TRBV7-9	TRBJ2-5	NA	TGTTCCAGCAGCTTAATCACTCGAGAACTAGCGGGAGTTGAGACCCAGTACTTC	CSSSLITRELAGVETQYF
NA	TRBV9	TRBJ2-7	NA	TGTGCCAGCAGCCAAATGGCGGGGGCCCGACCCTTATACGAGCAGTACTTC	CASSQMAGARPLYEQYF
NA	TRBV29-1	TRBJ1-1	few	TGCAGCGTTGTGTGGTTCGGGACTGAAGCTTTCTTT	CSVVWFGTEAFF
TRBD2	TRBV4-1	TRBJ2-2	NA	TGCGCCAGCACCCCAAGGGGAGGACTAGCGGGAACCGGGGAGCTGTTTTTT	CASTPRGGLAGTGELFF
TRBD2	TRBV19	TRBJ2-1	NA	TGTGCCAGTAGCACGGGAAGCGGGACCAATGAGCAGTTCTTC	CASSTGSGTNEQFF
TRBD2	TRBV27	TRBJ2-1	NA	TGTGCCAGCAGTCTAGCGGGAGTATCGAGTGAGCAGTTCTTC	CASSLAGVSSEQFF
TRBD2	TRBV27	TRBJ2-3	NA	TGTGCCAGCACTTTAGCGGGAGCGGTCGCAGATACGCAGTATTTT	CASTLAGAVADTQYF
NA	TRBV28	TRBJ1-5	NA	TGTGCCAGCAGTTTAGCCGGGACACATAATCCTTCGGGCAATCAGCCCCAGCATTTT	CASSLAGTHNPSGNQPQHF
NA	TRBV7-2	TRBJ1-3	NA	TGTGCCAGCAGCTTAAAGCCTGGAAACACCATATATTTT	CASSLKPGNTIYF
NA	TRBV5-6	TRBJ2-1	NA	TGTGCCAGCACCCCCTTGGGCTGGAATGAGCAGTTCTTC	CASTPLGWNEQFF
NA	TRBV19	TRBJ1-2	NA	TGTGCCAGTACGGGCCGGGGGAAGGTGGATGGCTACACCTTC	CASTGRGKVDGYTF
NA	TRBV28	TRBJ2-4	NA	TGTGCCAGCAGTTCCCTAGCCAAAAACATTCAGTACTTC	CASSSLAKNIQYF
NA	TRBV6-5	TRBJ1-3	NA	TGTGCCAGCAGTCCCGGGGATTCTGGAAACACCATATATTTT	CASSPGDSGNTIYF
NA	TRBV11-3	TRBJ1-1	once	TGTGCCAGCAGCCCGGGTGGTTCCCCCAGTATGAACACTGAAGCTTTCTTT	CASSPGGSPSMNTEAFF
TRBD2	TRBV5-6	TRBJ2-5	NA	TGTGCCAGCAGCTTGCTAGCGGGAGCAGGGGAGACCCAGTACTTC	CASSLLAGAGETQYF
TRBD1	TRBV19	TRBJ2-6	NA	TGTGCCACTCGAGGGGGACAGGTTTTCTCTGGGGCCAACGTCCTGACTTTC	CATRGGQVFSGANVLTF
TRBD1	TRBV28	TRBJ1-2	NA	TGTGCCAGCAGTTTCGGACAGGGACTCTCCCGCGGGTATGGCTACACCTTC	CASSFGQGLSRGYGYTF
NA	TRBV15	TRBJ2-3	NA	TGTGCCACCAGCAGAGAGGACATCGGCTACACAGATACGCAGTATTTT	CATSREDIGYTDTQYF
TRBD1	TRBV6-1	TRBJ1-5	NA	TGTGCCAGCAGTGAACTCGCCAGGGGGCGTCAGCCCCAGCATTTT	CASSELARGRQPQHF
NA	TRBV20-1	TRBJ2-5	NA	TGCAGTGCTTCGTTGGAGACCCAGTACTTC	CSASLETQYF
TRBD1	TRBV5-1	TRBJ1-1	once	TGCGCCAGCAGCTCCCTACAGGGGGCGAGAACTGAAGCTTTCTTT	CASSSLQGARTEAFF
NA	TRBV4-2	TRBJ1-1	once	TGTGCCAGCAGCCAAGAAGGTCTGGAGGGTGAAGCTTTCTTT	CASSQEGLEGEAFF
NA	TRBV25-1	TRBJ2-7	NA	TGTGCCAGCAGCCCCCCTAGTGGCTTTTGGCAGTACTTC	CASSPPSGFWQYF
TRBD2	TRBV5-1	TRBJ2-3	NA	TGCGCCAGCACCCCCGGGACTAGCATTAATACGCAGTATTTT	CASTPGTSINTQYF
NA	TRBV2	TRBJ2-5	NA	TGTGCCAGCAGTGAATCGGACACGATGGACACCCCAGGGACCCAGTACTTC	CASSESDTMDTPGTQYF
TRBD1	TRBV7-2	TRBJ2-1	NA	TGTGCCAGCAGCTTGCCTCGCTCCGGGACAGGGGGCATCAATGAGCAGTTCTTC	CASSLPRSGTGGINEQFF
NA	TRBV27	TRBJ1-1	once	TGTGCCAGCAGTGGTCGTGGCCAAGTCACTGAAGCTTTCTTT	CASSGRGQVTEAFF
NA	TRBV10-2	TRBJ2-7	few	TGCGCCAGCAGAAGAGCGGGCCAGGCCTCCTACGAGCAGTACTTC	CASRRAGQASYEQYF
NA	TRBV9	TRBJ2-2	once	TGTGCCAGCAGCGTCGGGGTCCGATCCGGGGAGCTGTTTTTT	CASSVGVRSGELFF
NA	TRBV27	TRBJ2-2	NA	TGTGCCAGCAGTTCCCTCGGGACACCCACCGGGGAGCTGTTTTTT	CASSSLGTPTGELFF
TRBD1	TRBV9	TRBJ2-6	NA	TGTGCCAGCAGCCCTCAGACAGGGGGCGGGTCTGGGGCCAACGTCCTGACTTTC	CASSPQTGGGSGANVLTF
NA	TRBV7-9	TRBJ2-7	NA	TGTGCCAGCAGCCCAATGGTGGGCTACAGCGGCTCCTACGAGCAGTACTTC	CASSPMVGYSGSYEQYF
TRBD2	TRBV4-2	TRBJ2-7	NA	TGTGCCAGCAGCCCCGGGACTAGCGGGGGGAACGAGCAGTACTTC	CASSPGTSGGNEQYF